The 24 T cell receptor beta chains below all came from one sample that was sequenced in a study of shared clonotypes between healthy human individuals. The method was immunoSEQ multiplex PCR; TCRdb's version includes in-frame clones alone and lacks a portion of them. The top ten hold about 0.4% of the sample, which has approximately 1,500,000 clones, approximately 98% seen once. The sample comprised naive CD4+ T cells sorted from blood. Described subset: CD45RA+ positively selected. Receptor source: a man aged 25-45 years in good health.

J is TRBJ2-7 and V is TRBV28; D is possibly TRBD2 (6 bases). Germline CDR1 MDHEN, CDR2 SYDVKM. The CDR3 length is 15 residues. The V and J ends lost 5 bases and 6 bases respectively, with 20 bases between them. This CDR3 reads CASSGPDRGGREQYF. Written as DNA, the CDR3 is TGTGCCAGCAGTGGTCCGGACCGCGGAGGGCGCGAGCAGTACTTC.

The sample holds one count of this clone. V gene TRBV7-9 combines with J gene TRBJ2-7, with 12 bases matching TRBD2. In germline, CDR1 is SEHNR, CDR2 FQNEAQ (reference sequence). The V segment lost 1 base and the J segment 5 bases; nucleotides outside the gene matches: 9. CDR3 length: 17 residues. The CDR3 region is CASSLVLAGGSLNEQYF. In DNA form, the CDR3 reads TGTGCCAGCAGCTTAGTGCTAGCGGGAGGGAGTTTGAACGAGCAGTACTTC.

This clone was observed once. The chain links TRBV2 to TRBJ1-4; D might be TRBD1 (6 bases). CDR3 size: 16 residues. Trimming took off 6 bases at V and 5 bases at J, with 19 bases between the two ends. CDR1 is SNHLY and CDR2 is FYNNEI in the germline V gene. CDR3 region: CASSATGQSLNEKLFF. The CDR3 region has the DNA TGTGCCAGCAGCGCCACCGGACAGTCCCTAAATGAAAAACTGTTTTTT.

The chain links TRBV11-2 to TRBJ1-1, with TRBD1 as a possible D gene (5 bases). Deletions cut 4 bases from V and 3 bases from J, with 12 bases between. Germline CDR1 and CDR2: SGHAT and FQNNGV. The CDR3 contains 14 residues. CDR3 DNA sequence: TGTGCCAGCAGCTCAACCGACAGAGACACTGAAGCTTTCTTT. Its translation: CASSSTDRDTEAFF.

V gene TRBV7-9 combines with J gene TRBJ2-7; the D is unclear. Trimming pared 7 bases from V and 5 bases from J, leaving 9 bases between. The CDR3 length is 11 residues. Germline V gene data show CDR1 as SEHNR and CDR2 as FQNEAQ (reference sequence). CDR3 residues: CASTLSHEQYF. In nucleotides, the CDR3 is TGTGCCAGCACCCTGTCCCACGAGCAGTACTTC.

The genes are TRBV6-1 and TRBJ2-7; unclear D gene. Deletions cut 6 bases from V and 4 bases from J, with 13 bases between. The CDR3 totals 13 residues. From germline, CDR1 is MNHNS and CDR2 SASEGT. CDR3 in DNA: TGTGCCAGCAGAAACTCAGGACCGTACGAGCAGTACTTC. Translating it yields CASRNSGPYEQYF.

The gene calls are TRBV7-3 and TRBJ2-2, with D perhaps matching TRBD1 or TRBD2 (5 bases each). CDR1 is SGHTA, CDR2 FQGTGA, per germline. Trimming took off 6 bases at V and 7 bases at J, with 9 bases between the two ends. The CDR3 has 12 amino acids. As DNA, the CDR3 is TGTGCCAGCAGGAGGGGAGACGGGGAGCTGTTTTTT. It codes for CASRRGDGELFF.

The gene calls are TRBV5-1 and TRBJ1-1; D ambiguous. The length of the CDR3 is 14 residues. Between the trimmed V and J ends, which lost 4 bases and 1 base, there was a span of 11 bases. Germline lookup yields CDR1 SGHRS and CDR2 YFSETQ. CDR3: CASSRVKGNTEAFF. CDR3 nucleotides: TGCGCCAGCAGCAGGGTGAAGGGGAACACTGAAGCTTTCTTT.

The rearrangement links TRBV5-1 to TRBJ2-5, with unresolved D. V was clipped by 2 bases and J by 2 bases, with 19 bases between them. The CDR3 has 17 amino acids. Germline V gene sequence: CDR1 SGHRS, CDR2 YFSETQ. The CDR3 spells CASSFLQKQSKQETQYF. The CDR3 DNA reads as TGCGCCAGCAGCTTTCTCCAGAAACAATCAAAACAAGAGACCCAGTACTTC.

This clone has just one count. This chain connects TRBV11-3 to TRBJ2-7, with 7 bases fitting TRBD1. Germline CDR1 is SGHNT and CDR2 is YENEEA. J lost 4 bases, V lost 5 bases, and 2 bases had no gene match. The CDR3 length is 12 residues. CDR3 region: CASSKTGYEQYF. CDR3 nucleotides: TGTGCCAGCAGCAAGACAGGGTACGAGCAGTACTTC.

For the CDR3, the DNA is TGCAGCGTTGGACAAGGGGCTACGTACGAGCAGTACTTC. Translating gives CSVGQGATYEQYF. The chain employs TRBV29-1 and TRBJ2-7, with D maybe TRBD1 (5 bases). CDR3 length: 13 residues. Germline V gene data show CDR1 as SQVTM and CDR2 as ANQGSEA. The germline V and J ends were trimmed by 4 bases and 4 bases, with 14 bases remaining between them.

CDR3 residues: CASSQEGHSYNEQFF. CDR3 coding DNA: TGCGCCAGCAGCCAGGAGGGACACTCCTACAATGAGCAGTTCTTC. The chain joins TRBV4-1 to TRBJ2-1; D is tentatively TRBD1 or TRBD2 (6 bases each). From germline, CDR1 is MGHRA and CDR2 YSYEKL. This CDR3 contains 15 residues. Deletions cut 3 bases from V and 0 bases from J, with 9 bases between.

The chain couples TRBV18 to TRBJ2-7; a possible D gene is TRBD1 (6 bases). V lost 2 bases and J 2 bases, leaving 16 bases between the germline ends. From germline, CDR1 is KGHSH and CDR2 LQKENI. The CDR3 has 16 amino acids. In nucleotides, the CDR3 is TGTGCCAGCTCACCATCGGGGACACGCGGAGCCTACGAGCAGTACTTC. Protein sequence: CASSPSGTRGAYEQYF.

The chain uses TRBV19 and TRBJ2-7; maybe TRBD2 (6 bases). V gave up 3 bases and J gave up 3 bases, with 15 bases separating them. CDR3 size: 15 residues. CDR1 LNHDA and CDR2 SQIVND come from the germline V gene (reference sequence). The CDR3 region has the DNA TGTGCCAGTAGTATGGGGGGTTTCCTACGCTACGAGCAGTACTTC. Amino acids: CASSMGGFLRYEQYF. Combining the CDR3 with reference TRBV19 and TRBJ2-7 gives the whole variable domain DGGITQSPKYLFRKEGQNVTLSCEQNLNHDAMYWYRQDPGQGLRLIYYSQIVNDFQKGDIAEGYSVSREKKESFPLTVTSAQKNPTAFYLCASSMGGFLRYEQYFGPGTRLTVT.

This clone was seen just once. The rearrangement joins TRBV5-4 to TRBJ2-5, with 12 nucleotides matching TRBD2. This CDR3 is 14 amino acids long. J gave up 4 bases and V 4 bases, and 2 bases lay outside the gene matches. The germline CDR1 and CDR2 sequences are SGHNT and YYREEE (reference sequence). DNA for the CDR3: TGTGCCAGCAGCGTGACTAGCGGGAGAGAGACCCAGTACTTC. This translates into CASSVTSGRETQYF.

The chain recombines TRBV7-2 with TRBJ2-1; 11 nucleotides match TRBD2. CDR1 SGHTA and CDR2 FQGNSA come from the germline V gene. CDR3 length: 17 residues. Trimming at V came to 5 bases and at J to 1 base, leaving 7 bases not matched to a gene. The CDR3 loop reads CASSPGTSGKSYNEQFF. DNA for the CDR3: TGTGCCAGCAGCCCCGGGACTAGCGGAAAATCCTACAATGAGCAGTTCTTC.

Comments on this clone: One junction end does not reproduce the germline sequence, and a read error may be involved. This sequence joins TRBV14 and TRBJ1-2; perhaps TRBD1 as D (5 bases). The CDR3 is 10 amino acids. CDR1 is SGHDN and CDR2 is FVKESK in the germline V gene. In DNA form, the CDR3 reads TGTGCCAGCAGCGCCTTCGGGGGGTCCTTC. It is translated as CASSAFGGSF.

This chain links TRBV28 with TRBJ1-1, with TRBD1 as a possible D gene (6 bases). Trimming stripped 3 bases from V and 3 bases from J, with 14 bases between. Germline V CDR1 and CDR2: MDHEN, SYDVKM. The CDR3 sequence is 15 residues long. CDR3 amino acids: CASSFSWGPDTEAFF. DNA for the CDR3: TGTGCCAGCAGTTTTAGTTGGGGGCCCGACACTGAAGCTTTCTTT.

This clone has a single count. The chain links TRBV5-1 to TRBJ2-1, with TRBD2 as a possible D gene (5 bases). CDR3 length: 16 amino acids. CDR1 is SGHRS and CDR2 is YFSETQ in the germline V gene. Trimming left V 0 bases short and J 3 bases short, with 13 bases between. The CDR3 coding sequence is TGCGCCAGCAGCTTGGATGAAGGGAGCGTCTACAATGAGCAGTTCTTC. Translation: CASSLDEGSVYNEQFF.

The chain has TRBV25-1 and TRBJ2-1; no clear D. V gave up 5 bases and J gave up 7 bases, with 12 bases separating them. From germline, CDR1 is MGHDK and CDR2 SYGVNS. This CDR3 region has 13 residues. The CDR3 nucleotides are TGTGCCAGCAGTCCCCAAGGCAAAAATGAGCAGTTCTTC. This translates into CASSPQGKNEQFF.

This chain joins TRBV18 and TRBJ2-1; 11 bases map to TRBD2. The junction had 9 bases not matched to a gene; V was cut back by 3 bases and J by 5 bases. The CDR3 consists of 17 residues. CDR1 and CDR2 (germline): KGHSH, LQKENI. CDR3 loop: CASSPPQGTSGHNEQFF. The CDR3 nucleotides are TGTGCCAGCTCACCCCCCCAGGGGACTAGCGGACACAATGAGCAGTTCTTC.

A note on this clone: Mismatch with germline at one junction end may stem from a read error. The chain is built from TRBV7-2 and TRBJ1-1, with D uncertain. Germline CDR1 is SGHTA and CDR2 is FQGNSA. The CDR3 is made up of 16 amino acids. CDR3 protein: CASNLGLGKMNTEAFF. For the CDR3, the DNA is TGTGCCAGCAACTTAGGATTGGGAAAGATGAACACTGAAGCTTTCTTT.

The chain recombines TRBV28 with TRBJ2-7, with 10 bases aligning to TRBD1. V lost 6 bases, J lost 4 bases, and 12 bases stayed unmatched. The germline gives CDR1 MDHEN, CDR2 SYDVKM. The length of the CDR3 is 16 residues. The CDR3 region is CASRRQGQGVAYEQYF. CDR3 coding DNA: TGTGCCAGCAGACGCCAAGGACAGGGGGTTGCGTACGAGCAGTACTTC.

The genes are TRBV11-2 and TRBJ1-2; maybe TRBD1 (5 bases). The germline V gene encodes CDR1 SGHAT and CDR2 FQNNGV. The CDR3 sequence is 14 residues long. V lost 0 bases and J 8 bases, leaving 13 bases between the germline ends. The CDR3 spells CASSLERAGKGYTF. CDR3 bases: TGTGCCAGCAGCTTAGAACGGGCAGGGAAAGGCTACACCTTC.